What follows is one T cell receptor beta chain and its context. This sample was taken from a study of blood T cell repertoires in COVID-19. Study as a whole: PBMCs, B-cell-depleted T cells, or T cells were the source of the cDNA or gDNA that made up the material.

Trimming left V 4 bases short and J 6 bases short, with 15 bases between. The CDR3 runs to 15 residues. From germline, CDR1 is LGHDT and CDR2 YNNKEL (reference sequence). Clones were read by immunoSEQ multiplex PCR, and TCRdb kept only the in-frame ones, dropping some. This sample has 100,000 to 150,000 clones, with roughly 85% found just once. The chain has TRBV3-1 (or the pseudogene TRBV3-2) and TRBJ2-2; D gene ambiguous. This clonotype was sampled from a woman aged 80 or older with acute or convalescent COVID-19. The sample taken for sequencing was peripheral blood. The CDR3 loop is CASSLYASNAGELFF. CDR3 DNA sequence: TGTGCCAGCAGCCTTTATGCGTCTAACGCCGGGGAGCTGTTTTTT.